This is a list of T cell receptor beta chains from one sample in a study of monozygotic twins with inflammatory bowel disease. TCRdb reprocessed the 5' RACE reads, with one entry per CDR3 protein and no DNA. This sample's table has approximately 200,000 distinct CDR3 sequences. Sequenced: blood. The source is a human donor with ulcerative colitis or Crohn's disease, or a healthy co-twin of an affected twin (not recorded which). CDR3s include the opening cysteine and the closing phenylalanine or tryptophan. Each record gives: V gene, J gene, CDR3 protein.

>TRBV2|TRBJ2-3
CATPGTSGLTDTQYF
>TRBV6-2/TRBV6-3|TRBJ1-1
CASLARLEFSTEAFF
>TRBV12-3/TRBV12-4|TRBJ2-2
CASNLQGKGGELFF
>TRBV7-3|TRBJ2-1
CASSSTANNEQFF
>TRBV27|TRBJ1-1
CASAPGGTEAFF
>TRBV7-2|TRBJ2-2
CASRSGTGNTGELFF
>TRBV12-3/TRBV12-4|TRBJ1-1
CASSYRREGNTEAFF
>TRBV6-2/TRBV6-3|TRBJ1-5
CASSQTGTGLGFGNQPQHF
>TRBV20-1|TRBJ2-7
CSAPTRGQASGLSYEQYF
>TRBV5-5|TRBJ2-5
CASSLPLQGQETQYF
>TRBV28|TRBJ2-3
CASRIPTTGGTDTQYF